The present T cell receptor (beta chain) was sequenced within a study of blood T cell repertoires in COVID-19. At the level of the study: The United States, Italy and Spain provided the acute and convalescent COVID-19 samples.

The ends were cut back, 4 bases at V and 5 bases at J, with 22 bases in the middle. This CDR3 contains 17 residues. Germline V gene data show CDR1 as MNHEY and CDR2 as SVGEGT. Sequencing was performed with immunoSEQ multiplex PCR; in TCRdb, only in-frame clones are kept and a portion is missing. In the table there are about 200,000 clones, more than 75% of which are singletons. V is TRBV6-2 or TRBV6-3 and J is TRBJ2-3; maybe TRBD2 (5 bases). The TCR originated in a woman in her forties with acute or convalescent COVID-19. The sample was peripheral blood. DNA for the CDR3: TGTGCCAGCAGTTTCCCCTATAGGCGGAACGGGGAAGATACGCAGTATTTT. Translated: CASSFPYRRNGEDTQYF.